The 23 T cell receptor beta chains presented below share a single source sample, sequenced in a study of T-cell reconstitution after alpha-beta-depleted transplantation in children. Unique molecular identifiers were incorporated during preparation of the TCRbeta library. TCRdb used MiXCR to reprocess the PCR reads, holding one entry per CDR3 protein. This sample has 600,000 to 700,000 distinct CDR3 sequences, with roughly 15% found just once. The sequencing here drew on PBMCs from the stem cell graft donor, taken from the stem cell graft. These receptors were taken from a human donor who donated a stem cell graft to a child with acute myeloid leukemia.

The CDR3 spells CASSLGTGLSYGYTF. The CDR3 DNA sequence: TGTGCCAGCAGCTTAGGGACAGGTCTATCCTATGGCTACACCTTC. This chain connects TRBV7-2 to TRBJ1-2; 7 bases align to TRBD1. The CDR3 extends over 15 amino acids. V shed 1 base and J 4 bases; nucleotides not matched to a gene: 6. Germline V gene data show CDR1 as SGHTA and CDR2 as FQGNSA.

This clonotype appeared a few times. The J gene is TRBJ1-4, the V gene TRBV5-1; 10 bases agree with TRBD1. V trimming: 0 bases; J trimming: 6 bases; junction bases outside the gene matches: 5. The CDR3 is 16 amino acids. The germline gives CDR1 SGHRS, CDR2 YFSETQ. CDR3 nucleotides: TGCGCCAGCAGCTTGGAAGTAGGGACAGGGGATGAAAAACTGTTTTTT. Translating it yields CASSLEVGTGDEKLFF.

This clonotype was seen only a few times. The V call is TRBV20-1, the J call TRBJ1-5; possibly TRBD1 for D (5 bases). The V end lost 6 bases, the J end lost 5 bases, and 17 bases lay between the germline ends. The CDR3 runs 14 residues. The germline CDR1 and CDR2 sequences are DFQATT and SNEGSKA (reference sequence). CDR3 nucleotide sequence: TGCAGTGCACTCATGGGCGGGGGGGATCAGCCCCAGCATTTT. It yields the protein CSALMGGGDQPQHF.

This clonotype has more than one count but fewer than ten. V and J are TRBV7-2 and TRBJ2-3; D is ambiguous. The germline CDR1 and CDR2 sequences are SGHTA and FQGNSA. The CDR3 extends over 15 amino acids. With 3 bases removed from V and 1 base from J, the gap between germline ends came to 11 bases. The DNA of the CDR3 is TGTGCCAGCAGCTTCCCAATCGGCCGCACAGATACGCAGTATTTT. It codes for CASSFPIGRTDTQYF.

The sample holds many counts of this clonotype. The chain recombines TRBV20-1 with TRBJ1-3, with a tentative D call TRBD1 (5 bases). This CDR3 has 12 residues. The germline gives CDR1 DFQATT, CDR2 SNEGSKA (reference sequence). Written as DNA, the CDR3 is TGCGGCATTGGAGGGGACGGAAACACCATATATTTT. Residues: CGIGGDGNTIYF.

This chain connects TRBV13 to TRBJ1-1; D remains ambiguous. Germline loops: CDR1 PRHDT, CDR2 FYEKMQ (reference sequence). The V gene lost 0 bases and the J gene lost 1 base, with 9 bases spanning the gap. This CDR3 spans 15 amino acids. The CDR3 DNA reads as TGTGCCAGCAGCTTAGGCCTCGAGGGGAACACTGAAGCTTTCTTT. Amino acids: CASSLGLEGNTEAFF.

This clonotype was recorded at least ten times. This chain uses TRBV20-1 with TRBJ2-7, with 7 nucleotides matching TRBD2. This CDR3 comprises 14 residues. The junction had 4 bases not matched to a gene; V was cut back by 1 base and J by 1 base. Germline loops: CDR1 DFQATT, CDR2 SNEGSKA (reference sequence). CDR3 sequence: CSARGTSESYEQYF. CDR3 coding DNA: TGCAGTGCTAGAGGCACTAGCGAATCCTACGAGCAGTACTTC.

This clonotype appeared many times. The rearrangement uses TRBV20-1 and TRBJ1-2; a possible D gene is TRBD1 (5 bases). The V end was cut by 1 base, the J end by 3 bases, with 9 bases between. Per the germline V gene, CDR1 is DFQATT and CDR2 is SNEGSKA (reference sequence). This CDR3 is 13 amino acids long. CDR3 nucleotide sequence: TGCAGTGCTAGAGGGGGACCGGACTATGGCTACACCTTC. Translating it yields CSARGGPDYGYTF.

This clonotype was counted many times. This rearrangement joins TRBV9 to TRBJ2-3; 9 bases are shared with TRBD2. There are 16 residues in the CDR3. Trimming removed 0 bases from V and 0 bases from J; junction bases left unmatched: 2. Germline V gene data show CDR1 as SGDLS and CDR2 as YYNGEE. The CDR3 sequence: CASSVGLAASTDTQYF. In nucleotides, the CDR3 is TGTGCCAGCAGCGTAGGACTAGCGGCTAGCACAGATACGCAGTATTTT. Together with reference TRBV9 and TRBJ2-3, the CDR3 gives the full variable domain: DSGVTQTPKHLITATGQRVTLRCSPRSGDLSVYWYQQSLDQGLQFLIQYYNGEERAKGNILERFSAQQFPDLHSELNLSSLELGDSALYFCASSVGLAASTDTQYFGPGTRLTVL.

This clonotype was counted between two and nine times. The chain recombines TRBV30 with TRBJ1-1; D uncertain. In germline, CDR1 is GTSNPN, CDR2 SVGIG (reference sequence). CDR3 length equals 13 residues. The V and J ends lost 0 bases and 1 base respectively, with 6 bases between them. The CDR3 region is CAWSVNKNTEAFF. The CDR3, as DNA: TGTGCCTGGAGTGTTAACAAGAACACTGAAGCTTTCTTT.

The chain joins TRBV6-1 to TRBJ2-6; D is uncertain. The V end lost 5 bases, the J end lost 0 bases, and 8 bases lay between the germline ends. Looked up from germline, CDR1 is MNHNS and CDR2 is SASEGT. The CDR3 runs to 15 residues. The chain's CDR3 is CASSPTRSGANVLTF. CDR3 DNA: TGTGCCAGCAGTCCGACCCGCTCTGGGGCCAACGTCCTGACTTTC.

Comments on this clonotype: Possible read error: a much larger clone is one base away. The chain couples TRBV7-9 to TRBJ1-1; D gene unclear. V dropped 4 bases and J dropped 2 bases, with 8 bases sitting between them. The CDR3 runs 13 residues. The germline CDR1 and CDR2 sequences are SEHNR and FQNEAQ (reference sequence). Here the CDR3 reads CASSSGINTEAFF. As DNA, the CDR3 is TGTGCCAGCAGCTCCGGGATCAACACTGAAGCTTTCTTT.

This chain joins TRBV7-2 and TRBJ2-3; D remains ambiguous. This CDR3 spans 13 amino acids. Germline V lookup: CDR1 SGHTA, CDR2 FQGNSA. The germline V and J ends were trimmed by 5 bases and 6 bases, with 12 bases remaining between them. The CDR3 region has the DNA TGTGCCAGCAGCCGAGGCATAAGGGATACGCAGTATTTT. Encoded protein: CASSRGIRDTQYF.

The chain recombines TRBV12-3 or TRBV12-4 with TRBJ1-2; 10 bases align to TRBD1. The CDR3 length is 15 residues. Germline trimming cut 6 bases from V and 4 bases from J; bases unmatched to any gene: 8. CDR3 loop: CASRSGTGEGYGYTF. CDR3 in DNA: TGTGCCAGCAGGTCCGGGACAGGGGAGGGCTATGGCTACACCTTC.

The CDR3 nucleotides are TGTGCCAGCAGCTTGAAGCGGGGGCTCGGGGAGACCCAGTACTTC. It translates to CASSLKRGLGETQYF. This chain joins TRBV7-2 and TRBJ2-5, with 8 bases that match TRBD2. Germline assignment: CDR1 SGHTA and CDR2 FQGNSA. V lost 3 bases and J lost 5; bases outside the gene matches: 8. The CDR3 contains 15 residues. Filled out from reference TRBV7-2 and TRBJ2-5, the complete variable domain reads GAGVSQSPSNKVTEKGKDVELRCDPISGHTALYWYRQSLGQGLEFLIYFQGNSAPDKSGLPSDRFSAERTGGSVSTLTIQRTQQEDSAVYLCASSLKRGLGETQYFGPGTRLLVL.

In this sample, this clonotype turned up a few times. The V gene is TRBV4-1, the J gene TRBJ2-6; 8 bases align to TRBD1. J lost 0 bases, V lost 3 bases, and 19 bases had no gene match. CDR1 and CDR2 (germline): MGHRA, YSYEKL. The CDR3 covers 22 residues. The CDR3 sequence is CASSQEGAGGSPVTSGANVLTF. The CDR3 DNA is TGCGCCAGCAGCCAGGAGGGCGCAGGGGGCTCTCCCGTAACCTCTGGGGCCAACGTCCTGACTTTC.

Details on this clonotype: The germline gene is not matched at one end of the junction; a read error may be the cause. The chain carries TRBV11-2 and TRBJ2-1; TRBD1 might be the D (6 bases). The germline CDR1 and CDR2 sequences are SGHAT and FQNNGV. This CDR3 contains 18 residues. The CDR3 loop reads CPSSLEGLTTGEIGRQFF. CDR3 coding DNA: TGTCCCAGCAGCTTAGAGGGTTTAACGACAGGTGAAATTGGGCGGCAGTTCTTC.

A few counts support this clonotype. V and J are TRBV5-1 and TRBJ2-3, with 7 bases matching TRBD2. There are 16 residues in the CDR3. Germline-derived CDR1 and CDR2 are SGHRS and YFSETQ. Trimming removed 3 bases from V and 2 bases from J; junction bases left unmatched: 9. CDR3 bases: TGCGCCAGCAGCTCCCACTGGCGGGGGACCACAGATACGCAGTATTTT. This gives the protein CASSSHWRGTTDTQYF.

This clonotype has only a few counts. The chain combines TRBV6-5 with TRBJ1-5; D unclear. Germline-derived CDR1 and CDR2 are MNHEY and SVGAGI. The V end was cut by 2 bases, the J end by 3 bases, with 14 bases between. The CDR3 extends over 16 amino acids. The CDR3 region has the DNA TGTGCCAGCAGTTACGGGATCCCTTTCGCCAATCAGCCCCAGCATTTT. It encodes CASSYGIPFANQPQHF.

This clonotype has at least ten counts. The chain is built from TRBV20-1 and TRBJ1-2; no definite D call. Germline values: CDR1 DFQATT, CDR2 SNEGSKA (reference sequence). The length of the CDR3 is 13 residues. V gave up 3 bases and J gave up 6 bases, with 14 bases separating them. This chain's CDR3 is CSARPTGRHGYTF. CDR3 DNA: TGCAGTGCTAGGCCCACGGGTCGACATGGCTACACCTTC.

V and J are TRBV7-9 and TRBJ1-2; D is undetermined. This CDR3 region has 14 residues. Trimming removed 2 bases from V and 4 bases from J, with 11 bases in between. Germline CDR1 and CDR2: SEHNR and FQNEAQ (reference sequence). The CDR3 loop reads CASSLLGSLYGYTF. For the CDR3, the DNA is TGTGCCAGCAGCTTATTAGGGTCCCTCTATGGCTACACCTTC.

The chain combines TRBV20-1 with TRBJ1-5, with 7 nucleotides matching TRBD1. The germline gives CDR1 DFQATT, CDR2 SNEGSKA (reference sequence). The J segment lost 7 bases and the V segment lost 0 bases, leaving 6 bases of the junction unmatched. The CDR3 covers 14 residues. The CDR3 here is CSAREGGGPQPQHF. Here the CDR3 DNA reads TGCAGTGCTAGAGAGGGAGGGGGCCCCCAGCCCCAGCATTTT.

The CDR3 reads CSASRRDRGAEAFF. In DNA form, the CDR3 reads TGCAGTGCTAGTCGCCGAGACAGGGGGGCTGAAGCTTTCTTT. The V gene is TRBV20-1, the J gene TRBJ1-1; TRBD1 matches 9 bases. The ends lost 3 bases at V and 6 bases at J; junction bases unmatched: 8. The germline CDR1 and CDR2 sequences are DFQATT and SNEGSKA (reference sequence). The CDR3 totals 14 residues.